This T cell receptor beta chain originates from a study of blood T cell repertoires in COVID-19. Sequencing was performed with immunoSEQ multiplex PCR; in TCRdb, only in-frame clones are kept and a portion is missing. The data contain 150,000 to 200,000 clones, 86% of them singletons. CDR3 length equals 14 residues. Germline V gene sequence: CDR1 MDHEN, CDR2 SYDVKM. Trimming shortened V by 6 bases and J by 2 bases, and 13 bases separated the two germline ends. The source material was peripheral blood. The sequence derives from a man younger than 35 with acute or convalescent COVID-19. This chain links TRBV28 with TRBJ1-2; tentatively, D is TRBD1 (5 bases). CDR3 coding DNA: TGTGCCAGCAGCGTAGGCGGGGACAACTATGGCTACACCTTC. Encoded protein: CASSVGGDNYGYTF.